A selection of T cell receptor beta chains follows, all from one sample in a study of T cells in severe cutaneous drug reactions. TCRdb re-called the multiplex PCR reads and shows each CDR3 protein once, DNA omitted. This listing includes 20,000 to 25,000 distinct CDR3 sequences. Input material: PBMCs. These TCRs come from a human donor with toxic epidermal necrolysis, a severe cutaneous drug reaction. The CDR3 runs from the conserved cysteine through the conserved F or W. Part of the rows lack a size; the others show once, few, many or a class for expanded clones.

v_call	clone_size	j_call	cdr3_aa
TRBV7-7	NA	TRBJ2-1	CASSLTGGREQFF
TRBV6-5	NA	TRBJ2-1	CASSYSKTHEQFF
TRBV27	NA	TRBJ2-3	CASSLSGTSGGTWGTQYF
TRBV5-1	NA	TRBJ2-7	CASSLAFEAEQYF
TRBV11-2	NA	TRBJ2-3	CASSPGSARFTDTQYF
TRBV28	NA	TRBJ1-5	CASRPDRGRQPQHF
TRBV4-1	NA	TRBJ2-1	CASSHLASAGPRDNEQFF
TRBV5-4	NA	TRBJ1-4	CASSVGQPNEKLFF
TRBV7-9	NA	TRBJ2-1	CASSFSSGENHEQFF
TRBV28	NA	TRBJ2-1	CASSLDSGSRNEQFF
TRBV30	medium-sized	TRBJ2-3	CAWILGARRTDTQYF